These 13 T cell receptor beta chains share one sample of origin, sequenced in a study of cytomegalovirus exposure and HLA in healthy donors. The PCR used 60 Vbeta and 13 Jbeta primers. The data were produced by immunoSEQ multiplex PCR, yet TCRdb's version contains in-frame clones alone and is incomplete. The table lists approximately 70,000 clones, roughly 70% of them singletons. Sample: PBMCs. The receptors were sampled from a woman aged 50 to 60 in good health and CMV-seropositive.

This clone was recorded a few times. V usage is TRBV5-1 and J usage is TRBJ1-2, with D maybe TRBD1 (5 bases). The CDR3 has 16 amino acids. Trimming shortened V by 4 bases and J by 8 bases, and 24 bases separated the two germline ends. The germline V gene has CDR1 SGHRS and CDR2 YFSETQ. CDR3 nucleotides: TGCGCCAGCAGCAGTGAAGGGGTCAGCGAACTACGCGGCTACACCTTC. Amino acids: CASSSEGVSELRGYTF.

The CDR3 DNA sequence: TGTGCCAGCAGCCTAATTCCGGCACAGGGGGTAGGAGATACGCAGTATTTT. Translation gives CASSLIPAQGVGDTQYF. The chain employs TRBV27 and TRBJ2-3, with TRBD1 matching 8 bases. Germline V gives CDR1 MNHEY, CDR2 SMNVEV (reference sequence). This CDR3 is 17 amino acids long. V dropped 6 bases and J dropped 5; count of bases not matched to a gene: 16.

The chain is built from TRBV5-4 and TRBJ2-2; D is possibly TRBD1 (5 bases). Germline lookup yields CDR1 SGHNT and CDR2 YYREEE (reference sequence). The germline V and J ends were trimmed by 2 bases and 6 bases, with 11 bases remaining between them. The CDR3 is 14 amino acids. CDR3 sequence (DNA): TGTGCCAGCAGCTTCGACAGAAATGCCGGGGAGCTGTTTTTT. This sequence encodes CASSFDRNAGELFF.

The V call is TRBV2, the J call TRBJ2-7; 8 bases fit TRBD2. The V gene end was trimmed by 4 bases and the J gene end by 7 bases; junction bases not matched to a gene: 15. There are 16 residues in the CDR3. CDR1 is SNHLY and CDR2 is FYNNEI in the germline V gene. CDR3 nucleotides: TGTGCCAGCAGTGGGGGACGGCGGGGGGCCATTGGGGAGCAGTACTTC. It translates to CASSGGRRGAIGEQYF.

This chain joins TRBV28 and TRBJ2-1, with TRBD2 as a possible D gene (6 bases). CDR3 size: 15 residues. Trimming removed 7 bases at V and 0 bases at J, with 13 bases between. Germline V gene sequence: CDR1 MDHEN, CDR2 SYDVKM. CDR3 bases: TGTGCCAGCATATTACGCGGGAACTCCTACAATGAGCAGTTCTTC. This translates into CASILRGNSYNEQFF.

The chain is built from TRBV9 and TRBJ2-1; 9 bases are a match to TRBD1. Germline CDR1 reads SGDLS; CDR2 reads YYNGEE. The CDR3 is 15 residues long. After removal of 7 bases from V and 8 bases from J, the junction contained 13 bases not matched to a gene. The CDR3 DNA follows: TGTGCCAGCGCTCTATGGACAGGGGATAGTGATGAGCAGTTCTTC. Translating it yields CASALWTGDSDEQFF.

The CDR3 DNA reads as TGTGCCAGCAGTGCGGGACAGGGGGCGCCTGGGGCCAACGTCCTGACTTTC. This gives the protein CASSAGQGAPGANVLTF. The chain joins TRBV27 to TRBJ2-6, with 12 bases identical to TRBD1. CDR1 is MNHEY and CDR2 is SMNVEV in the germline V gene (reference sequence). The length of the CDR3 is 17 residues. Unmatched junction bases numbered 4, after V lost 5 bases and J lost 2 bases. The full variable domain, rest sourced from reference TRBV27 and TRBJ2-6, is EAQVTQNPRYLITVTGKKLTVTCSQNMNHEYMSWYRQDPGLGLRQIYYSMNVEVTDKGDVPEGYKVSRKEKRNFPLILESPSPNQTSLYFCASSAGQGAPGANVLTFGAGSRLTVL.

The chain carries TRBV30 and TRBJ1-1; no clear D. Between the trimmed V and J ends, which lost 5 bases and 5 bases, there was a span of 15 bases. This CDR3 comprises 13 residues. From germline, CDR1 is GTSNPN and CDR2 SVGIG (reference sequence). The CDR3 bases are TGTGCCTGGGGGTCCCGGGCGGGGACTGAAGCTTTCTTT. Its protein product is CAWGSRAGTEAFF.

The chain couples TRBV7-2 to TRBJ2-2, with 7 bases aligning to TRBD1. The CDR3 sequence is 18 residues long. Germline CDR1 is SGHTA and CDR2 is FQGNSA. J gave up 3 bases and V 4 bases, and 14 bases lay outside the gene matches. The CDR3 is CASSSRSNQGVYTGELFF. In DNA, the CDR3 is TGTGCCAGCAGCTCCCGGTCAAACCAGGGGGTGTACACCGGGGAGCTGTTTTTT.

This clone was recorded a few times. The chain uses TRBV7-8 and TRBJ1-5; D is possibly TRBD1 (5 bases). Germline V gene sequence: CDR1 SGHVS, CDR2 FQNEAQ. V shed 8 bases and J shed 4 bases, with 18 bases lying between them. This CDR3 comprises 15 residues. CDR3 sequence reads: CASALQGVGNQPQHF. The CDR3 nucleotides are TGTGCCAGCGCGCTTCAGGGCGTAGGAAATCAGCCCCAGCATTTT.

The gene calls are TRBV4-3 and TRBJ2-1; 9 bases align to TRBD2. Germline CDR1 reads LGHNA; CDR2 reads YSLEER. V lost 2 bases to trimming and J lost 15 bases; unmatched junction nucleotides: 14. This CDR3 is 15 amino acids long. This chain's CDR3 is CASSQLYPPGTSTFF. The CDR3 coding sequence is TGCGCCAGCAGCCAACTATATCCCCCCGGGACTAGCACGTTCTTC.

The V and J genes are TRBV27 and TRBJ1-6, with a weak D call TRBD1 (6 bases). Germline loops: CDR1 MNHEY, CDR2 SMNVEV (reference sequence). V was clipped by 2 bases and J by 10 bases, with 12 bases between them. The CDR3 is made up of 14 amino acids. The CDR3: CASSLHRVHSPLHF. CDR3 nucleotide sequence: TGTGCCAGCAGTTTACACAGGGTACACTCACCCCTCCACTTT.

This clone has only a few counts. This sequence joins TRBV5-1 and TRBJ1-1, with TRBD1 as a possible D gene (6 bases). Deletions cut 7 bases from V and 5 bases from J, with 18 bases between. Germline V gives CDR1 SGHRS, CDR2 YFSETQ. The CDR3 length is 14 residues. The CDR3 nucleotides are TGCGCCAGCGCGGGCGGGGGGCGCGGTACTGAAGCTTTCTTT. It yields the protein CASAGGGRGTEAFF.